This is a list of T cell receptor beta chains from one sample in a study of T cells in Graves' hyperthyroidism and ophthalmopathy. One entry per CDR3 protein, called by TCRdb with MiXCR from the multiplex PCR reads. The sample lists 400,000 or so distinct CDR3 sequences, over 13% occurring once. Sequences were obtained from blood. The receptors derive from a man aged 45-65 years with Graves' ophthalmopathy. Both conserved end residues are part of each CDR3. The D gene is left open where the match is weak. Clone size is stated in some rows and not others, as once, few, many or a class when expanded.

>18|TRBJ2-7|few|TRBV5-1|.
TGCGCCAGCAGCTTGGATCGGACAACAAATCTTTTAAGCTACGAGCAGTACTTC
CASSLDRTTNLLSYEQYF
>14|TRBJ2-7|few|TRBV3-1|.
TGTGCCAGCAGCCAAGATCCCAGGGACTACGAGCAGTACTTC
CASSQDPRDYEQYF
>16|TRBJ2-3|few|TRBV7-8|TRBD2
TGTGCCAGCAGCTATGGGACTAGCGGGAGGGCATTGTCGCAGTATTTT
CASSYGTSGRALSQYF
>14|TRBJ1-2|few|TRBV5-4|TRBD1
TGTGCCAGCAGCATCCGAGGGGGCGACTATGGCTACACCTTC
CASSIRGGDYGYTF
>15|TRBJ2-7|few|TRBV28|.
TGTGCCAGCAGCGTTTCCCGGGACAACTCCTACGAGCAGTACTTC
CASSVSRDNSYEQYF
>16|TRBJ1-5|few|TRBV14|TRBD1
TGTGCCAGCAGCCAAGGGACAGGCTATAGCAATCAGCCCCAGCATTTT
CASSQGTGYSNQPQHF
>14|TRBJ1-2|.|TRBV5-1|.
TGCGCCAGCAGCTTGGAATCAGGCTTGGATGGCTACACCTTC
CASSLESGLDGYTF
>17|TRBJ2-7|many|TRBV18|TRBD2
TGTGCCAGCTCATCGGGACTAGCGGACCGTTACTCCTACGAGCAGTACTTC
CASSSGLADRYSYEQYF
>16|TRBJ2-2|few|TRBV11-2|.
TGTGCCAGCTTAGGTCTCATTGGGAGGAGCACCGGGGAGCTGTTTTTT
CASLGLIGRSTGELFF
>16|TRBJ2-7|many|TRBV20-1|TRBD2
TGCAGTGCTGGCGCTGGAGTAGCGGGACGCTCCTACGAGCAGTACTTC
CSAGAGVAGRSYEQYF
>15|TRBJ2-2|many|TRBV20-1|TRBD2
TGCAGTGCTCTGGGACTAGCGGAGAACACCGGGGAGCTGTTTTTT
CSALGLAENTGELFF
>14|TRBJ2-1|.|TRBV12-3/TRBV12-4|.
TGTGCCAGCAGTTGGGGCAGGTCCTACAATGAGCAGTTCTTC
CASSWGRSYNEQFF
>14|TRBJ1-1|few|TRBV18|.
TGTGCCAGCTCACCCCTGGGGGAGAACACTGAAGCTTTCTTT
CASSPLGENTEAFF
>16|TRBJ2-4|many|TRBV2|TRBD2
TGTGCCAGCAGTAAAGAAAGGCTAGCGGGGAAAAACATTCAGTACTTC
CASSKERLAGKNIQYF
>13|TRBJ2-2|many|TRBV2|.
TGTGCCAGCAGGAGACAGTCCACCGGGGAGCTGTTTTTT
CASRRQSTGELFF
>15|TRBJ1-4|many|TRBV9|.
TGTGCCAGCAGCGTAGCGCAGGGTACCAATGAAAAACTGTTTTTT
CASSVAQGTNEKLFF
>15|TRBJ2-5|many|TRBV24-1|.
TGTGCCACCAGTGATTCCTCAGGGGTCGGCGAGACCCAGTACTTC
CATSDSSGVGETQYF
>10|TRBJ2-3|many|TRBV12-3/TRBV12-4|.
TGTGCCAGCAGCGCAGATACGCAGTATTTT
CASSADTQYF
>13|TRBJ1-1|many|TRBV6-2/TRBV6-3|.
TGTGCCAGCAGTTACCCGGGGAACACTGAAGCTTTCTTT
CASSYPGNTEAFF
>12|TRBJ2-7|.|TRBV24-1|TRBD2
TGTGCCACCAGTGTGAGTAGCGGGGAGCAGTACTTC
CATSVSSGEQYF
>15|TRBJ2-3|many|TRBV7-8|TRBD1
TGTGCCAGCAGACCAGGGACAGGGGTTATAGATACGCAGTATTTT
CASRPGTGVIDTQYF
>14|TRBJ1-1|.|TRBV20-1|.
TGCAGTGCTAGGGGACCCGAGAGGGCCATTGAAGCTTTCTTT
CSARGPERAIEAFF
>14|TRBJ2-2|many|TRBV20-1|.
TGCAGTGCTAGGGACGGGACAACTAGCGGGGAGCTGTTTTTT
CSARDGTTSGELFF
>19|TRBJ2-3|.|TRBV18|TRBD2
TGTGCCAGCTCACCAAATCTAGCGGGAGTATGGGGCCACACAGATACGCAGTATTTT
CASSPNLAGVWGHTDTQYF
>15|TRBJ2-3|.|TRBV19|.
TGTGCCAGTAGTATGATGGACAGCAGCACAGATACGCAGTATTTT
CASSMMDSSTDTQYF
>14|TRBJ2-5|many|TRBV5-6|.
TGTGCCAGCAGCTTTGAGGGGAGTCGGGAGACCCAGTACTTC
CASSFEGSRETQYF
>11|TRBJ2-1|few|TRBV12-5|.
TGTGCTAGTGGTTTTGAGGTTGAGCAGTTCTTC
CASGFEVEQFF
>13|TRBJ1-3|.|TRBV25-1|.
TGTGCCAGCAGTGAATTACATGGAAACACCATATATTTT
CASSELHGNTIYF
>16|TRBJ2-1|.|TRBV27|TRBD2
TGTGCCAGCAGTTTATCTTCTAGCGGGAGCTTGAGTGAGCAGTTCTTC
CASSLSSSGSLSEQFF
>13|TRBJ2-1|many|TRBV6-2/TRBV6-3|.
TGTGCCAGCACCCAACCGGGGGCCGGTAAGCAGTTCTTC
CASTQPGAGKQFF
>15|TRBJ1-1|few|TRBV19|.
TGTGCCAGTAGTAAAATTCCCAGGGGTACAAATGAAGCTTTCTTT
CASSKIPRGTNEAFF
>14|TRBJ2-7|few|TRBV5-6|.
TGTGCCAGCAGGAGCCGGGGAATTGAGTACGGGCAGTACTTC
CASRSRGIEYGQYF
>15|TRBJ1-1|few|TRBV27|TRBD1
TGTGCCAGCAGTCCATGGACAGGGGCGAACACTGAAGCTTTCTTT
CASSPWTGANTEAFF
>13|TRBJ1-1|many|TRBV30|.
TGTGCCTGGAAGTTCAGGAGGGACACTGAAGCTTTCTTT
CAWKFRRDTEAFF
>11|TRBJ1-1|many|TRBV30|.
TGTGCCGGGGGGAGAAGGACTGAAGCTTTCTTT
CAGGRRTEAFF
>15|TRBJ2-1|.|TRBV9|TRBD2
TGTGCCAGCAGCGTAGCTAGCGGGGGTTACAATGAGCAGTTCTTC
CASSVASGGYNEQFF
>14|TRBJ1-1|many|TRBV5-1|.
TGCGCCAGCAGCTTGCGCAGGGGCAACTCTGAAGCTTTCTTT
CASSLRRGNSEAFF
>12|TRBJ2-5|many|TRBV20-1|.
TGCAGTGCTAGCGGGAGCACAGAGACCCAGTACTTC
CSASGSTETQYF
>13|TRBJ2-5|many|TRBV7-2|.
TGTGCCAGCAGTTGGGACCCAGGGAGGACCCAGTACTTC
CASSWDPGRTQYF
>15|TRBJ2-3|.|TRBV30|.
TGTGCCTGGAGTCTAGGCGGAGCTAGCACAGATACGCAGTATTTT
CAWSLGGASTDTQYF
>12|TRBJ1-1|many|TRBV6-2/TRBV6-3|.
TGTGCCAGCAGTTACATTGAAACTGAAGCTTTCTTT
CASSYIETEAFF
>16|TRBJ2-5|many|TRBV27|.
TGTGCCAGCAGTCCGGCGCCCCCGGGCCTTCAAGAGACCCAGTACTTC
CASSPAPPGLQETQYF
>14|TRBJ1-6|.|TRBV7-9|.
TGTGCCAGCAGCTTAGGGGGAGGTAATTCACCCCTCCACTTT
CASSLGGGNSPLHF
>14|TRBJ2-7|few|TRBV20-1|TRBD2
TGCAGTTCTCTAGCGGGAGGGCCTATCGACGAGCAGTACTTC
CSSLAGGPIDEQYF
>14|TRBJ2-3|few|TRBV24-1|TRBD1
TGTGCCACCCGCCGGGACAGAACAACAGATACGCAGTATTTT
CATRRDRTTDTQYF
>12|TRBJ1-3|.|TRBV20-1|.
TGCAGTGCTAGGACAGTCGGAAACACCATATATTTT
CSARTVGNTIYF
>16|TRBJ2-2|many|TRBV3-1|.
TGTGCCAGCAGCCCGAGAGGGGAGAGGGACACCGGGGAGCTGTTTTTT
CASSPRGERDTGELFF
>17|TRBJ1-1|few|TRBV4-1|TRBD1
TGCGCCAGCAGCTACCCCCAATACGAAGACAGGGGCACTGAAGCTTTCTTT
CASSYPQYEDRGTEAFF
>16|TRBJ2-1|many|TRBV20-1|TRBD1
TGCAGTGCTGGACCGACAGGGGGCGAAGGGTACAATGGGCAGTTCTTC
CSAGPTGGEGYNGQFF
>15|TRBJ2-7|few|TRBV9|.
TGTGCCAGCAGCGAGGCCTCGGGTACAGGGTACGGGCAGTACTTC
CASSEASGTGYGQYF
>16|TRBJ1-1|many|TRBV12-3/TRBV12-4|TRBD1
TGTGCCAGCAGTTTTACAGGGGGCCTTATGTACACTGAAGCTTTCTTT
CASSFTGGLMYTEAFF
>16|TRBJ2-3|many|TRBV6-5|.
TGTGCCAGCAGTTACTCGGGGGTGGAGGGCACAGATACGCAGTATTTT
CASSYSGVEGTDTQYF